This TCR beta chain was retrieved from a study of blood T cell repertoires in COVID-19 (dated by TCRdb to about 2020). In the study overall: The collaborator samples originated in the United States, Italy and Spain and spanned the acute and convalescent phases of COVID-19. The repertoires were released in a freely available public database intended as a resource for research on the immune response to SARS-CoV-2. The samples were drawn from two sources: the first 160 participants of the ongoing ImmuneRACE study, and about 1,300 subjects contributed by 6 global collaborators. HLA class I and class II types, where available, came from metadata supplied by the sample provider rather than from assay-based typing. The sample metadata nearly always contained a de-identified subject ID, COVID-19 status, age in years and sex. The dataset comprised deeply sampled blood TCRbeta repertoires from subjects exposed to, actively infected with, or recovered from COVID-19. The prospective study material was composed of cDNA or gDNA derived from T cells, B-cell-depleted T cells, or PBMCs.

V loses 8 bases at its end and J loses 2 bases; junction bases beyond the gene matches: 6. Per the germline V gene, MDHEN is the CDR1 and SYDVKM is the CDR2. The CDR3 runs 13 residues from the cysteine to the phenylalanine. The kept DNA is CDR3 alone, 39 bases in frame from the first base. Collaborating institutions collected whole blood in K2EDTA tubes following their own protocols. Collaborator samples were shipped for TCRbeta analysis as frozen whole blood, isolated PBMCs, or DNA extracted from either sample type. Paper-wide results and their limitations: The quantity of clinical and demographic metadata differed by source and by participant and was supplied without curation.

TCRbeta CDR3 regions were amplified from genomic DNA using the immunoSEQ Assay, a bias-controlled multiplex PCR. In the original analysis: Nucleated cell counts per sample were estimated from amplification of reference gene primers within the assay. To quantify the absolute abundance of each unique TCRbeta CDR3 rearrangement, sequence reads were collapsed and filtered. For each sample, productive Simpson clonality was calculated as the square root of Simpson's diversity index across productive rearrangements. Sourced from immuneACCESS, this table was stored by TCRdb with only in-frame sequences that have V and J called. A share of the clones is absent; for the studies checked, an unresolved V gene accounts for under half, and the remainder has no known explanation. D and trimming come from the DNA, and the V and J calls and clone size come from that table. This sample has about 230,000 clones in its table, and approximately 87% of those were observed once. Just over 2.5% of the sample comes from the top ten.

On this clone: The specificity of this receptor is unknown. No base qualities exist here, and no much larger clone lies one base off it.

Sequencing was performed on peripheral blood. Here the chain combines TRBV28 and TRBJ2-7; 7 central nucleotides agree with TRBD2. This TCR came from a woman in her seventies with active or convalescent COVID-19. The CDR3 region has the sequence CASDGGVPYEQYF. The nucleotides read TGTGCCAGCGATGGGGGGGTCCCCTACGAGCAGTACTTC.